This T cell receptor beta chain was recorded in a study of cytomegalovirus exposure and HLA in healthy donors. PCR was performed using 60 Vbeta and 13 Jbeta primers. Clones were sequenced by immunoSEQ multiplex PCR, and TCRdb holds only the in-frame ones, with some missing. The sample has about 160,000 clones; less than 85% are singletons. Germline loops: CDR1 LNHNV, CDR2 YYDKDF (reference sequence). V lost 2 bases to trimming and J lost 10 bases; unmatched junction nucleotides: 1. There are 12 residues in the CDR3. The TCR was taken from a man in his forties in good health and CMV-seronegative. Specimen: PBMCs. The rearrangement uses TRBV15 and TRBJ1-4; TRBD1 agrees at 7 bases. CDR3 coding DNA: TGTGCCACCAGCAGACAGGGGGGAAAACTGTTTTTT. This codes for CATSRQGGKLFF.